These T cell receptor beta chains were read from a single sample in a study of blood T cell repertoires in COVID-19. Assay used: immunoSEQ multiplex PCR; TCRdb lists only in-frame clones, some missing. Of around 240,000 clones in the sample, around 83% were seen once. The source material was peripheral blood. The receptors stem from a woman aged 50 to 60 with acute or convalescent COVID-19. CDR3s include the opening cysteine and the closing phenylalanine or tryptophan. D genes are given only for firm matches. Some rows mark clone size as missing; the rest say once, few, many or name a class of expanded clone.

CDR3aa: CASSHLDRDSYEQYF
CDR3nt: TGTGCCAGCAGCCATCTCGACAGAGACTCCTACGAGCAGTACTTC
j_gene: TRBJ2-7
v_gene: TRBV3-1/TRBV3-2
d_gene: .
abundance: .
len: 15

CDR3aa: CASSDFKQGRNEKLFF
CDR3nt: TGTGCCAGCAGTGACTTTAAACAGGGTCGCAATGAAAAACTGTTTTTT
j_gene: TRBJ1-4
v_gene: TRBV25-1
d_gene: .
abundance: .
len: 16

CDR3aa: CASSFQGRNTIYF
CDR3nt: TGTGCCAGCAGCTTTCAGGGGCGAAACACCATATATTTT
j_gene: TRBJ1-3
v_gene: TRBV7-6
d_gene: .
abundance: .
len: 13

CDR3aa: CASSGMGRGYTDTQYF
CDR3nt: TGTGCCAGCAGCGGGATGGGGCGGGGGTACACAGATACGCAGTATTTT
j_gene: TRBJ2-3
v_gene: TRBV9
d_gene: TRBD2
abundance: .
len: 16

CDR3aa: CASSEDSSPLHF
CDR3nt: TGTGCCAGCAGCGAGGACAGTTCACCCCTCCACTTT
j_gene: TRBJ1-6
v_gene: TRBV7-9
d_gene: .
abundance: once
len: 12

CDR3aa: CASSSGQGNSPLHF
CDR3nt: TGTGCCAGCAGTTCCGGACAGGGGAATTCACCCCTCCACTTT
j_gene: TRBJ1-6
v_gene: TRBV2
d_gene: TRBD1
abundance: few
len: 14

CDR3aa: CASSLGSDPRGTEAFF
CDR3nt: TGTGCCAGCAGCTTAGGGTCCGACCCGCGAGGAACTGAAGCTTTCTTT
j_gene: TRBJ1-1
v_gene: TRBV7-9
d_gene: .
abundance: .
len: 16

CDR3aa: CASSLNGEQFF
CDR3nt: TGTGCCAGCAGCTTGAACGGTGAGCAGTTCTTC
j_gene: TRBJ2-1
v_gene: TRBV5-6
d_gene: .
abundance: .
len: 11

CDR3aa: CASSYTGTQAYEQYF
CDR3nt: TGTGCCAGCAGTTATACCGGGACTCAGGCCTACGAGCAGTACTTC
j_gene: TRBJ2-7
v_gene: TRBV7-2
d_gene: .
abundance: .
len: 15

CDR3aa: CASRPGTSGNHEQYF
CDR3nt: TGTGCCAGCCGCCCAGGGACTAGCGGGAACCACGAGCAGTACTTC
j_gene: TRBJ2-7
v_gene: TRBV2
d_gene: TRBD2
abundance: .
len: 15

CDR3aa: CASWTFKSGDTIYF
CDR3nt: TGTGCCAGCTGGACTTTCAAATCCGGGGACACCATATATTTT
j_gene: TRBJ1-3
v_gene: TRBV28
d_gene: .
abundance: .
len: 14

CDR3aa: CASSWGDGYTF
CDR3nt: TGTGCCAGCAGTTGGGGGGATGGCTACACCTTC
j_gene: TRBJ1-2
v_gene: TRBV6-5
d_gene: .
abundance: .
len: 11

CDR3aa: CASSWPQGAPNTEAFF
CDR3nt: TGTGCCAGCAGTTGGCCACAGGGGGCACCTAACACTGAAGCTTTCTTT
j_gene: TRBJ1-1
v_gene: TRBV2
d_gene: TRBD1
abundance: .
len: 16

CDR3aa: CASSPGGSGANVLTF
CDR3nt: TGTGCCAGCAGCCCCGGCGGGTCTGGGGCCAACGTCCTGACTTTC
j_gene: TRBJ2-6
v_gene: TRBV5-6
d_gene: .
abundance: .
len: 15

CDR3aa: CASSPGGGGNTIYF
CDR3nt: TGCGCCAGCAGCCCAGGCGGGGGAGGAAACACCATATATTTT
j_gene: TRBJ1-3
v_gene: TRBV5-1
d_gene: .
abundance: .
len: 14

CDR3aa: CASSPSGSLPYEQYF
CDR3nt: TGTGCCAGCAGTCCTAGCGGGAGCCTCCCCTACGAGCAGTACTTC
j_gene: TRBJ2-7
v_gene: TRBV7-2
d_gene: TRBD2
abundance: .
len: 15

CDR3aa: CSVAGPSDEQYF
CDR3nt: TGCAGCGTAGCGGGACCCTCTGACGAGCAGTACTTC
j_gene: TRBJ2-7
v_gene: TRBV29-1
d_gene: TRBD2
abundance: .
len: 12

CDR3aa: CASSKQGRSNEKLFF
CDR3nt: TGTGCCAGCAGTAAACAGGGTCGGTCTAATGAAAAACTGTTTTTT
j_gene: TRBJ1-4
v_gene: TRBV6-5
d_gene: .
abundance: once
len: 15

CDR3aa: CATSDSQDRTDTQYF
CDR3nt: TGTGCCACCAGTGATAGCCAGGATCGCACAGATACGCAGTATTTT
j_gene: TRBJ2-3
v_gene: TRBV24-1
d_gene: .
abundance: .
len: 15

CDR3aa: CASSIPYNEQFF
CDR3nt: TGTGCCAGTAGTATCCCTTACAATGAGCAGTTCTTC
j_gene: TRBJ2-1
v_gene: TRBV19
d_gene: .
abundance: .
len: 12

CDR3aa: CASSGPVVTEAFF
CDR3nt: TGTGCCAGCAGTGGGCCCGTTGTCACTGAAGCTTTCTTT
j_gene: TRBJ1-1
v_gene: TRBV25-1
d_gene: .
abundance: .
len: 13

CDR3aa: CASSQSLTGGGYGYTF
CDR3nt: TGTGCCAGCAGCCAGTCTCTAACAGGGGGCGGCTATGGCTACACCTTC
j_gene: TRBJ1-2
v_gene: TRBV16
d_gene: TRBD1
abundance: .
len: 16

CDR3aa: CASSLVRGPGEKLFF
CDR3nt: TGTGCCAGCAGCTTAGTGAGGGGGCCGGGTGAAAAACTGTTTTTT
j_gene: TRBJ1-4
v_gene: TRBV7-2
d_gene: TRBD1
abundance: .
len: 15

CDR3aa: CAWSVLGLAGRRYEQYF
CDR3nt: TGTGCCTGGAGTGTACTGGGACTAGCGGGGCGACGCTACGAGCAGTACTTC
j_gene: TRBJ2-7
v_gene: TRBV30
d_gene: TRBD2
abundance: .
len: 17

CDR3aa: CATSEPDSPKVGANVLTF
CDR3nt: TGTGCCACCAGTGAACCGGACAGCCCCAAGGTCGGGGCCAACGTCCTGACTTTC
j_gene: TRBJ2-6
v_gene: TRBV24-1
d_gene: .
abundance: .
len: 18

CDR3aa: CASSSLRTGSDEQYF
CDR3nt: TGTGCCAGCAGTTCGCTACGGACAGGGTCGGACGAGCAGTACTTC
j_gene: TRBJ2-7
v_gene: TRBV28
d_gene: TRBD1
abundance: .
len: 15

CDR3aa: CASSPQTGGYGYTF
CDR3nt: TGCGCCAGCAGCCCGCAGACAGGGGGCTATGGCTACACCTTC
j_gene: TRBJ1-2
v_gene: TRBV5-1
d_gene: TRBD1
abundance: .
len: 14

CDR3aa: CASSPGLAGAYEQYF
CDR3nt: TGTGCCAGCAGTCCAGGACTAGCGGGAGCCTACGAGCAGTACTTC
j_gene: TRBJ2-7
v_gene: TRBV7-2
d_gene: TRBD2
abundance: .
len: 15

CDR3aa: CASSSSGTSGKETQYF
CDR3nt: TGTGCCAGCAGTTCCTCCGGGACTAGCGGGAAAGAGACCCAGTACTTC
j_gene: TRBJ2-5
v_gene: TRBV27
d_gene: TRBD2
abundance: .
len: 16

CDR3aa: CASSLLTGRDTEAFF
CDR3nt: TGTGCCAGCAGCCTCCTGACAGGGCGGGACACTGAAGCTTTCTTT
j_gene: TRBJ1-1
v_gene: TRBV5-4
d_gene: TRBD1
abundance: .
len: 15

CDR3aa: CTSSQLSCYEQYF
CDR3nt: TGCACCAGCAGCCAACTTTCCTGTTACGAGCAGTACTTC
j_gene: TRBJ2-7
v_gene: TRBV1
d_gene: .
abundance: .
len: 13